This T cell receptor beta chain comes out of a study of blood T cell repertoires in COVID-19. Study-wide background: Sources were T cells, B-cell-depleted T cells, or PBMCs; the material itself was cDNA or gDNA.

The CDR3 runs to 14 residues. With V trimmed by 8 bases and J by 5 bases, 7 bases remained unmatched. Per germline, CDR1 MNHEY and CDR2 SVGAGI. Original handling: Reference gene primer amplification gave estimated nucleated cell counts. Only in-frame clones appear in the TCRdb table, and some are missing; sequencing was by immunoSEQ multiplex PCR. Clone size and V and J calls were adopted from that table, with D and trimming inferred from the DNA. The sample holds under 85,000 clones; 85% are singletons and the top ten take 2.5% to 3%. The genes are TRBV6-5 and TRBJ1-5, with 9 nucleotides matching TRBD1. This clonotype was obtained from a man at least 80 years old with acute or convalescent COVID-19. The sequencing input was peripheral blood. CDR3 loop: CASARDRDYQPQHF. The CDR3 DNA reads TGTGCCAGCGCTAGGGACAGGGACTATCAGCCCCAGCATTTT.